One T cell receptor beta chain is described in this entry. Its matching antigen is unknown. These data belong to a study of T cell repertoires in cytomegalovirus infection. Germline CDR1 MNHNS, CDR2 SASEGT. The CDR3 loop spans 12 amino acids. Trimming pared 6 bases from V and 4 bases from J, leaving 9 bases between. TCRdb ran MiXCR on the reads and lists one entry per CDR3 protein. Of about 890,000 distinct CDR3 sequences listed, 30% to 40% are singletons. The clonotype originates from a human donor in good health (CMV status not recorded). Some clones in this sample may be carry-over from other donors' samples. The rearrangement joins TRBV6-1 to TRBJ1-1; D remains unclear. Specimen: cultured CD8+ T cells from PBMCs, collected from culture after CMV antigen stimulation. CDR3 loop: CASRKPRTEAFF. CDR3 sequence (DNA): TGTGCCAGCAGGAAACCCCGCACTGAAGCTTTCTTT.